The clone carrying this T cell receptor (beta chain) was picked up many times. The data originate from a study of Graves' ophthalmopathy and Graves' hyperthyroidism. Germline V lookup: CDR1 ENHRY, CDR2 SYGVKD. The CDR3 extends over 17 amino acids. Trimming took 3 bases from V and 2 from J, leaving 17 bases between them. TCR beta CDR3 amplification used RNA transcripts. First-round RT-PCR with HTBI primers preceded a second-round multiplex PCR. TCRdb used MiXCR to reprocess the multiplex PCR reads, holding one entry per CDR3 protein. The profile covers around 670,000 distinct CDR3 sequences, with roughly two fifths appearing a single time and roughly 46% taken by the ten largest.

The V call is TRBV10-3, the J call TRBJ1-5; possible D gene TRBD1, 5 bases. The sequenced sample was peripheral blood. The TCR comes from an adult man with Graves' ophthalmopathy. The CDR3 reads CAISDRTMMGGNQPQHF. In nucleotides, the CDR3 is TGTGCCATCAGTGACAGGACAATGATGGGGGGCAATCAGCCCCAGCATTTT.